Each of the 5 T cell receptor beta chains below was sequenced from the same sample in a study of OX40 agonist ivuxolimab in advanced cancers. TCRdb's table, derived via immunoSEQ multiplex PCR, lists solely in-frame clones and lacks some. Of about 84,000 clones in the sample, approximately 89% are singletons; the top ten hold about 0.2%. Sample: CD4+ or CD8+ T cells sorted from blood, taken in a trial of the OX40 agonist ivuxolimab. These receptors came from an adult with an advanced solid tumor such as melanoma, head and neck, liver or kidney cancer.

The genes are TRBV7-3 and TRBJ2-3, with a tentative D call TRBD2 (6 bases). V was shortened by 0 bases and J by 2 bases, with 21 bases between the two germline ends. Germline V gene data show CDR1 as SGHTA and CDR2 as FQGTGA. This CDR3 is built from 19 residues. The CDR3 loop reads CASSLTGRTSGLPTDTQYF. Here the CDR3 DNA reads TGTGCCAGCAGCTTAACAGGTCGGACCTCGGGACTTCCCACAGATACGCAGTATTTT.

V is TRBV25-1 and J is TRBJ1-1; TRBD1 is a possible D gene (6 bases). The CDR3 has 15 residues. V lost 0 bases and J lost 11, with 19 bases in between. Germline CDR1 MGHDK, CDR2 SYGVNS. CDR3: CASSEYTGRASGAFF. CDR3 nucleotide sequence: TGTGCCAGCAGTGAATATACAGGGCGGGCATCAGGGGCTTTCTTT.

The V and J genes are TRBV6-5 and TRBJ1-2; D is perhaps TRBD1 (6 bases). The CDR3 loop spans 15 amino acids. CDR1 is MNHEY, CDR2 SVGAGI, per germline. Trimming removed 0 bases from V and 4 bases from J, with 12 bases in between. This chain's CDR3 is CASSYSPGASYGYTF. For the CDR3, the DNA is TGTGCCAGCAGTTACTCCCCAGGGGCGAGCTATGGCTACACCTTC.

V is TRBV2 and J is TRBJ1-6; perhaps TRBD1 as D (6 bases). V shed 9 bases and J shed 3 bases, with 6 bases lying between them. The CDR3 covers 12 residues. CDR1 and CDR2 from the germline V gene are SNHLY and FYNNEI. The CDR3 region is CARQGYNSPLHF. Written as DNA, the CDR3 is TGTGCCAGACAGGGCTATAATTCACCCCTCCACTTT.

This clone was recorded a few times. The chain carries TRBV2 and TRBJ1-5; 8 bases match TRBD1. The J segment lost 2 bases and the V segment lost 5 bases, leaving 5 bases of the junction unmatched. CDR3 length equals 15 residues. Germline CDR1 SNHLY, CDR2 FYNNEI. The CDR3 sequence is CASSPTGEGNQPQHF. DNA for the CDR3: TGTGCCAGCAGTCCGACAGGGGAAGGCAATCAGCCCCAGCATTTT. Looking up the rest from reference TRBV2 and TRBJ1-5 gives the full variable domain: EPEVTQTPSHQVTQMGQEVILRCVPISNHLYFYWYRQILGQKVEFLVSFYNNEISEKSEIFDDQFSVERPDGSNFTLKIRSTKLEDSAMYFCASSPTGEGNQPQHFGDGTRLSIL.